The TCR beta chain under discussion was sequenced for a study of blood T cell repertoires in COVID-19 (dated by TCRdb to between 2020 and 2021). General notes on the study: Samples covering the acute and convalescent phases of COVID-19 were provided by collaborators in the United States, Italy and Spain. The dataset comprised deeply sampled blood TCRbeta repertoires from subjects exposed to, actively infected with, or recovered from COVID-19. The material from the prospective study consisted of cDNA or gDNA derived from T cells, B-cell-depleted T cells, or PBMCs. The repertoires were released in a freely available public database meant as a resource for research on the immune response to SARS-CoV-2. Where available, HLA class I and class II types were obtained from metadata supplied by the sample provider rather than from assay-based typing. The samples were drawn from two sources: the first 160 participants of the ongoing ImmuneRACE study, and fewer than 1,500 subjects contributed by 6 global collaborators. A de-identified subject ID, COVID-19 status, age in years and sex were almost always included in the sample metadata.

Comment on this clone: There is no known antigen for this receptor. No base quality values were provided; no much bigger clone lies one nucleotide off.

TCRbeta CDR3 regions were amplified from genomic DNA using the immunoSEQ Assay, a bias-controlled multiplex PCR. The original pipeline was this. The number of nucleated cells in each sample was estimated by amplification of reference gene primers within the assay. To quantify the absolute abundance of each unique TCRbeta CDR3 rearrangement, sequence reads were collapsed and filtered. For each sample, productive Simpson clonality was calculated as the square root of Simpson's diversity index across productive rearrangements. Drawn from immuneACCESS, this table holds only the in-frame rearrangements with V and J called that TCRdb kept. Clones are partly lost; checked studies trace under half to an unresolved V gene and leave the rest unexplained. V and J calls and clone size are copied from that table; D and trimming were computed from the DNA. Within this sample are 300,000 to 400,000 clones, with about 88% of them counted one time only. The ten largest make up more than 0.95% of the sample.

Study-level results and caveats: How much clinical and demographic metadata was included differed by source and by participant, and the metadata was provided uncurated.

From the germline V gene, CDR1 is SGHDT and CDR2 is YYEEEE. Trimming removed 1 base from V and 4 bases from J, leaving 13 bases between the germline ends. The CDR3 starts with the cysteine, ends with the phenylalanine, and has 15 residues. Only CDR3 DNA is held: 45 bases, read in frame from base 1. In the prospective study, participants were roughly 18 to 100 years old, resided in 20 to 30 geographic areas of the United States, and were enrolled through a virtual design. Cohort assignment in the prospective study relied on participant-reported clinical history from a screening survey and a study questionnaire. For ImmuneRACE Cohort 3, a participant was defined as recovered based on two consecutive negative NP/OP PCR tests, clearance by a healthcare professional, or resolution of symptoms. In the prospective study, mobile phlebotomists collected whole blood, serum and a nasopharyngeal or oropharyngeal swab from each participant. Over a roughly 2-month period, participants in the prospective study had the option of providing additional blood draws and questionnaires. Prospective study blood samples were shipped either frozen or at room temperature before DNA extraction.

Here the chain combines TRBV5-6 and TRBJ2-3; a tentative D match to TRBD2 spans 7 bases. Input material: PBMCs or T cells enriched from blood (not recorded which). The TCR was taken from a woman between 18 and 30 years old who had recovered from COVID-19. The nucleotide sequence reads TGTGCCAGCAGCTTGAAGGGGGGGGCCCCAGATACGCAGTATTTT. It translates to CASSLKGGAPDTQYF.